This T cell receptor (beta chain) was obtained from a study of shared clonotypes between healthy human individuals. For the study at large: Aged 18 to 49, the donors were a couple of women and three men.

There are 16 residues in the CDR3. The germline CDR1 and CDR2 sequences are SGHNT and YYREEE (reference sequence). V shed 4 bases, J shed 4 bases, and the junction held 13 bases outside the gene matches. Study-level results: Naive subsets tended to show greater estimated richness than memory subsets. Donor clonotype sharing was expected to depend on sequencing depth.

On this clone itself: What it recognizes is unknown.

Each replicate PCR on the sorted subsets used 200 to 250 ng DNA (around 30,000 T cell genomes). Measured with immunoSEQ multiplex PCR; TCRdb has only the in-frame clones, and not every one. Counted here are millions of clones, 80% to 95% occurring once; the ten biggest clones make up 0.3% to 0.4%. The source is a man aged 18-30 years in good health. Some clones in this sample may be carry-over from other donors' samples. The V gene is TRBV5-4, the J gene TRBJ2-7; 8 nucleotides agree with TRBD2. The sample comprised naive CD4+ T cells from PBMCs. Subset given: CD45RA+ positively selected. The CDR3 spells CASSREGAGVGYEQYF. The DNA for the CDR3 is TGTGCCAGCAGCCGAGAAGGAGCGGGAGTTGGGTACGAGCAGTACTTC.